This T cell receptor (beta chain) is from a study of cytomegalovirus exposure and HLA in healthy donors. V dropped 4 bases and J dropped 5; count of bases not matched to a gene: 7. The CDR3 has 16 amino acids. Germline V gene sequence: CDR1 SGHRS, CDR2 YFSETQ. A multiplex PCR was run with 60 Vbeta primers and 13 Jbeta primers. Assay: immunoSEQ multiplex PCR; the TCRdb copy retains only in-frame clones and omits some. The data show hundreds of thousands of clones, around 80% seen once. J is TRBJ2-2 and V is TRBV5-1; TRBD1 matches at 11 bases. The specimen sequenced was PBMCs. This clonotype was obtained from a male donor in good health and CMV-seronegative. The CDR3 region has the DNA TGCGCCAGCAGCGCGGTGGACAGGGGGCGTACCGGGGAGCTGTTTTTT. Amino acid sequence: CASSAVDRGRTGELFF.